The 19 T cell receptor beta chains in this list originate from one sample, sequenced in a study of CD8 T cells in ankylosing spondylitis. General observations from the study: Blood of patients with ankylosing spondylitis appeared to be characterized by a TCR beta motif of about eight highly homologous variants.

Their target antigens are unknown. TCRdb re-called the 5' RACE reads through MiXCR, storing one row per CDR3 protein. The data contain fewer than 450,000 distinct CDR3 sequences, about 15% of them singletons. Sequencing was carried out using blood, either unsorted or a sorted T cell fraction (not recorded which). The receptors stem from a male donor with ankylosing spondylitis.

This chain uses TRBV5-1 with TRBJ2-4; no definite D call. Trimming stripped 1 base from V and 1 base from J, with 9 bases between. The CDR3 has 15 residues. Germline CDR1 SGHRS, CDR2 YFSETQ. Here the CDR3 reads CASSLLGSAKNIQYF. The CDR3 DNA reads TGCGCCAGCAGCTTGCTTGGCAGCGCCAAAAACATTCAGTACTTC. The full variable domain, its missing parts supplied by reference TRBV5-1 and TRBJ2-4, is KAGVTQTPRYLIKTRGQQVTLSCSPISGHRSVSWYQQTPGQGLQFLFEYFSETQRNKGNFPGRFSGRQFSNSRSEMNVSTLELGDSALYLCASSLLGSAKNIQYFGAGTRLSVL.

This chain uses TRBV6-1 with TRBJ2-2, with unresolved D. Germline V gene data show CDR1 as MNHNS and CDR2 as SASEGT. The length of the CDR3 is 14 residues. V shed 6 bases and J shed 1 base, with 9 bases lying between them. The CDR3 loop is CASSPKGNTGELFF. CDR3 bases: TGTGCCAGCAGCCCAAAGGGGAACACCGGGGAGCTGTTTTTT.

The gene calls are TRBV6-1 and TRBJ2-1; 10 bases fit TRBD1. The V segment lost 6 bases and the J segment 9 bases; nucleotides outside the gene matches: 8. CDR1 MNHNS and CDR2 SASEGT come from the germline V gene. This CDR3 comprises 14 residues. CDR3 in DNA: TGTGCCAGCAGGGCACAGACAGGGGGCACTGAGCAGTTCTTC. Encoded protein: CASRAQTGGTEQFF.

Comments on this clonotype: Germline is not matched at one junction end, which may reflect a read error. Here the CDR3 reads CCATVRRTSGPYNEQFF. As DNA, the CDR3 is TGCTGTGCCACGGTGCGTCGGACTAGCGGACCTTACAATGAGCAGTTCTTC. V usage is TRBV20-1 and J usage is TRBJ2-1; 10 nucleotides line up with TRBD2. This CDR3 comprises 17 residues. CDR1 and CDR2 (germline): DFQATT, SNEGSKA (reference sequence).

In its sample, this clonotype was seen a few times. The J gene is TRBJ2-3, the V gene TRBV6-5; D remains unclear. This CDR3 is built from 19 residues. The V end lost 0 bases, the J end lost 0 bases, and 19 bases lay between the germline ends. Germline lookup yields CDR1 MNHEY and CDR2 SVGAGI. The chain's CDR3 is CASSYSRLPSSSSTDTQYF. The CDR3 nucleotides read TGTGCCAGCAGTTACTCGAGGCTGCCATCCTCTTCTAGCACAGATACGCAGTATTTT.

The chain combines TRBV18 with TRBJ2-3, with 9 bases lining up with TRBD2. Germline V lookup: CDR1 KGHSH, CDR2 LQKENI. The CDR3 is 16 residues long. V lost 1 base to trimming and J lost 2 bases; unmatched junction nucleotides: 4. The DNA of the CDR3 is TGTGCCAGCTCACCACGGGCTAGCGGGACCACAGATACGCAGTATTTT. Translated: CASSPRASGTTDTQYF.

There are a few counts of this clonotype. The gene calls are TRBV20-1 and TRBJ2-1; D may be TRBD1 (6 bases). Trimming left V 6 bases short and J 2 bases short, with 23 bases between. Germline V lookup: CDR1 DFQATT, CDR2 SNEGSKA (reference sequence). The CDR3 has 17 residues. CDR3 sequence reads: CSAAAGVGKNPYNEQFF. The CDR3 nucleotides are TGCAGTGCAGCAGCAGGGGTCGGAAAAAACCCCTACAATGAGCAGTTCTTC.

This clonotype was observed a few times. The chain uses TRBV20-1 and TRBJ2-3, with 13 bases matching TRBD2. The germline gives CDR1 DFQATT, CDR2 SNEGSKA (reference sequence). The CDR3 has 16 residues. The CDR3 DNA reads as TGCAGCGCCATAGGGGGACTAGCGGGACGCACAGATACGCAGTATTTT. Translated: CSAIGGLAGRTDTQYF.

This clonotype was found a few times. This chain connects TRBV11-1 to TRBJ2-1; 12 bases are shared with TRBD2. The V segment lost 3 bases and the J segment 0 bases; nucleotides outside the gene matches: 9. The germline gives CDR1 SGHAT, CDR2 FQDESV (reference sequence). CDR3 length equals 19 residues. In DNA form, the CDR3 reads TGTGCCAGCAGCTTTATCCTAGCGGGAGGGCCGGGCTCCTACAATGAGCAGTTCTTC. This encodes CASSFILAGGPGSYNEQFF.

The chain joins TRBV20-1 to TRBJ1-6, with D perhaps matching TRBD1 (5 bases). Germline loops: CDR1 DFQATT, CDR2 SNEGSKA (reference sequence). This CDR3 is built from 12 residues. V gave up 6 bases and J gave up 7 bases, with 10 bases separating them. The CDR3 reads CSAGTGNSPLHF. CDR3 sequence (DNA): TGCAGTGCGGGGACGGGAAATTCACCCCTCCACTTT.

This clonotype was recorded a few times. This chain joins TRBV6-2 or TRBV6-3 and TRBJ1-1, with D possibly TRBD1 on 5 matching bases. Germline V gene sequence: CDR1 MNHEY, CDR2 SVGEGT. The CDR3 spans 16 residues. V lost 5 bases, J lost 0 bases, and 16 bases lay in between. CDR3 region: CASSLAGLIVNTEAFF. In DNA, the CDR3 is TGTGCCAGCAGTCTCGCGGGACTGATCGTGAACACTGAAGCTTTCTTT.

The chain couples TRBV25-1 to TRBJ2-5; D tentatively fits TRBD1 or TRBD2 (5 bases each). Deletions cut 7 bases from V and 2 bases from J, with 11 bases between. Germline V gene sequence: CDR1 MGHDK, CDR2 SYGVNS. CDR3 size: 13 residues. Written as DNA, the CDR3 is TGTGCCAGCAATGAGGGGAAACAAGAGACCCAGTACTTC. The encoded protein is CASNEGKQETQYF.

The V gene is TRBV6-1, the J gene TRBJ1-2, with D perhaps TRBD1 (5 bases). With 7 bases removed from V and 4 bases from J, the gap between germline ends came to 25 bases. Germline CDR1 reads MNHNS; CDR2 reads SASEGT. This CDR3 region has 17 residues. This CDR3 reads CASTKGGGERTPYGYTF. In DNA, the CDR3 is TGTGCCAGCACCAAGGGTGGGGGAGAGCGAACCCCCTATGGCTACACCTTC.

In the case of this clonotype: Being one base from a much bigger clone, this may be a read error. This sequence joins TRBV27 and TRBJ1-5; D is ambiguous. Germline loops: CDR1 MNHEY, CDR2 SMNVEV (reference sequence). Trimming cost V 4 bases and J 0 bases, with 4 bases left between them. The CDR3 consists of 13 residues. CDR3 DNA: TGTGCCAGCAGTTCCTATAGCAATCAGCCCCAGCATTTT. Its protein is CASSSYSNQPQHF.

This chain joins TRBV30 and TRBJ1-6, with a possible D match to TRBD1 (5 bases). Trimming removed 1 base from V and 6 bases from J, with 13 bases in between. Germline values: CDR1 GTSNPN, CDR2 SVGIG (reference sequence). This CDR3 spans 15 amino acids. This chain's CDR3 is CAWSAPGPSNSPLHF. For the CDR3, the DNA is TGTGCCTGGAGTGCCCCGGGACCCAGTAATTCACCCCTCCACTTT.

This clonotype was seen more than once but under ten times. The V and J genes are TRBV20-1 and TRBJ2-7; a weak D match, TRBD1 (5 bases). There are 17 residues in the CDR3. CDR1 is DFQATT, CDR2 SNEGSKA, per germline (reference sequence). V shed 0 bases and J shed 5 bases, with 23 bases lying between them. The CDR3 reads CSARDGQGAPWTDEQYF. The CDR3 region has the DNA TGCAGTGCTAGAGATGGCCAGGGCGCGCCCTGGACGGACGAGCAGTACTTC.

This clonotype was counted between two and nine times. The rearrangement links TRBV20-1 to TRBJ1-5; a possible D gene is TRBD1 (6 bases). Trimming took 1 base from V and 0 from J, leaving 10 bases between them. The CDR3 totals 15 residues. Germline CDR1 DFQATT, CDR2 SNEGSKA (reference sequence). CDR3 sequence (DNA): TGCAGTGCTAGAGTTGGACAGAATAGCAATCAGCCCCAGCATTTT. Protein product: CSARVGQNSNQPQHF.

This clonotype was counted between two and nine times. This chain uses TRBV6-1 with TRBJ2-7, with D uncertain. V lost 7 bases to trimming and J lost 1 base, with 17 bases between them. This CDR3 region has 15 residues. In germline, CDR1 is MNHNS, CDR2 SASEGT. CDR3 bases: TGTGCCAGCACCCCCGGCCGAGGACGATCCTACGAGCAGTACTTC. Encoded protein: CASTPGRGRSYEQYF.

The J gene is TRBJ1-1, the V gene TRBV20-1; D is uncertain. Trimming pared 1 base from V and 4 bases from J, leaving 13 bases between. Germline V lookup: CDR1 DFQATT, CDR2 SNEGSKA (reference sequence). The CDR3 is 14 amino acids. CDR3: CSARVTGRGTEAFF. CDR3 in DNA: TGCAGTGCTAGAGTTACGGGGAGAGGCACTGAAGCTTTCTTT.